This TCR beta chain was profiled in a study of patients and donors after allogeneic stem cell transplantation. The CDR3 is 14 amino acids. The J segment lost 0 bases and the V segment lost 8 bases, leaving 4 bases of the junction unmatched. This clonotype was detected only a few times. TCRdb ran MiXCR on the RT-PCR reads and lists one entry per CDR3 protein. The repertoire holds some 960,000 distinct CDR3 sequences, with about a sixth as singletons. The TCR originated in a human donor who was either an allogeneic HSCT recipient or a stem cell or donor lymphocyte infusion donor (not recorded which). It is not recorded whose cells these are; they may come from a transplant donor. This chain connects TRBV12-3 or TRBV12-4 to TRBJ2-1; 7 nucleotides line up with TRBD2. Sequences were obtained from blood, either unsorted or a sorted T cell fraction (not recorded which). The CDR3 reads CASVGGSSYNEQFF. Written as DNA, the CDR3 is TGTGCCAGCGTCGGCGGGAGCTCCTACAATGAGCAGTTCTTC.